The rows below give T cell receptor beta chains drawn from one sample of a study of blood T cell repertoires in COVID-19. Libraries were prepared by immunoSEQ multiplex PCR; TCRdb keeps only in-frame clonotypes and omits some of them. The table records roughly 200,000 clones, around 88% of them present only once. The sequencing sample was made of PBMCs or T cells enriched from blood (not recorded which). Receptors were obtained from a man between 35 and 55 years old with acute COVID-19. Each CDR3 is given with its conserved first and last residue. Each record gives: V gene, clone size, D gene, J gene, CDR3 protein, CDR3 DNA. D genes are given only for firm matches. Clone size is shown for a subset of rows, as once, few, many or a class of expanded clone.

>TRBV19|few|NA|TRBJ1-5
CASRGGLNQPQHF
TGTGCCAGCCGAGGGGGTCTGAATCAGCCCCAGCATTTT
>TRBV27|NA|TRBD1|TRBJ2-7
CASRPTGVREQYF
TGTGCCAGCAGACCTACAGGGGTTAGAGAGCAGTACTTC
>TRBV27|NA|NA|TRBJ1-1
CASSSKGEAFF
TGTGCCAGCAGTTCTAAGGGGGAAGCTTTCTTT
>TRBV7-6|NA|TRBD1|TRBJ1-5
CASSLEGRGEPQHF
TGTGCCAGCAGCTTAGAGGGCAGGGGGGAGCCCCAGCATTTT
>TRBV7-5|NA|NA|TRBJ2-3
CARISGDRYTDTQYF
TGTGCCAGAATCAGTGGGGACAGATACACAGATACGCAGTATTTT
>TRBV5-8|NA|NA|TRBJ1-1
CAARNSGGSEAFF
TGTGCCGCCAGAAATAGCGGGGGGAGTGAAGCTTTCTTT
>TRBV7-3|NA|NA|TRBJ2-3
CASSPGGTDTQYF
TGTGCCAGCAGCCCAGGGGGCACAGATACGCAGTATTTT
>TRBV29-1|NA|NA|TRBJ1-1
CSVEALGGSTEAFF
TGCAGCGTTGAAGCCCTCGGGGGATCCACTGAAGCTTTCTTT
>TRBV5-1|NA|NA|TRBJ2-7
CASSLGDREQYF
TGCGCCAGCAGCTTGGGAGACAGGGAGCAGTACTTC
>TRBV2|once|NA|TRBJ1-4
CASSRGKLFF
TGTGCCAGCAGTCGCGGAAAACTGTTTTTT
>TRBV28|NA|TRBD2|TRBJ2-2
CASSFSPPLLAGAPSTGELFF
TGTGCCAGCAGTTTTTCCCCCCCATTACTAGCGGGAGCTCCGAGCACCGGGGAGCTGTTTTTT
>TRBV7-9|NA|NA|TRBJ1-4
CASSFSRGGREKLFF
TGTGCCAGCAGCTTCTCCAGGGGCGGTCGAGAAAAACTGTTTTTT
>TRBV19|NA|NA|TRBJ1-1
CASSPWTGTEAFF
TGTGCCAGTAGTCCCTGGACGGGGACTGAAGCTTTCTTT
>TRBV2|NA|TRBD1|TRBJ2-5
CASSEGQGQETQYF
TGTGCCAGCAGTGAGGGACAGGGGCAAGAGACCCAGTACTTC
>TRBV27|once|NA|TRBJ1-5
CASSSDGRGQPQHF
TGTGCCAGCAGTTCTGACGGGAGAGGTCAGCCCCAGCATTTT
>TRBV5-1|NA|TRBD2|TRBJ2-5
CASSFVGGREETQYF
TGCGCCAGCAGCTTCGTGGGAGGGAGGGAGGAGACCCAGTACTTC